This T cell receptor (beta chain) stems from a study of cytotoxic CD8 clonotypes in ibrutinib-treated CLL. Whole-study context: A median approximately 12 months of treatment, range 6 to 36, preceded the collection of response samples.

The CDR3 extends over 12 amino acids. V was cut by 5 bases and J by 10 bases, with 14 bases left in between. The germline CDR1 and CDR2 sequences are MDHEN and SYDVKM. The method was immunoSEQ multiplex PCR; TCRdb's version includes in-frame clones alone and lacks a portion of them. The profile shows roughly 190,000 clones, around three quarters of them singletons. The sequencing used PBMCs, collected after 24 months of ibrutinib treatment. The source of this sequence is a human donor with chronic lymphocytic leukemia. This rearrangement joins TRBV28 to TRBJ1-1; D gene ambiguous. The CDR3 DNA sequence: TGTGCCAGCAGTAACCGGGTTGATGGAGCTTTCTTT. It is translated as CASSNRVDGAFF.